Each of the 8 T cell receptor beta chains below was sequenced from the same sample in a study of control samples from healthy donors and cancer patients. Data came from immunoSEQ multiplex PCR; TCRdb stores just in-frame clones and leaves some out. The data show some 150,000 clones, about 90% seen once. The sequencing sample was made of blood. These receptors all come from a man aged 18-30 years in good health.

The rearrangement uses TRBV6-5 and TRBJ1-1; 7 nucleotides agree with TRBD1. Trimming took 5 bases from V and 0 from J; bases not matched to a gene: 3. Looked up from germline, CDR1 is MNHEY and CDR2 is SVGAGI. The CDR3 contains 14 residues. In DNA form, the CDR3 reads TGTGCCAGCAGTATGGGACAGCTGAACACTGAAGCTTTCTTT. It specifies CASSMGQLNTEAFF.

In its sample, this clone was seen once. This rearrangement joins TRBV5-1 to TRBJ2-1; D assignment may be TRBD1 or TRBD2 (5 bases each). The germline V gene has CDR1 SGHRS and CDR2 YFSETQ. V was pared by 0 bases and J by 0 bases, with 13 bases between. The CDR3 totals 17 residues. The CDR3 region has the DNA TGCGCCAGCAGCTTGGTTGGGACCACCAGCTCCTACAATGAGCAGTTCTTC. It specifies CASSLVGTTSSYNEQFF.

About this clone itself: The limits of the CDR3 on the DNA are not certain, so only TCRdb's listed CDR3 is given. V is TRBV2 and J is TRBJ2-2; TRBD2, the table's D call, lacks a check against the DNA. Germline CDR1 is SNHLY and CDR2 is FYNNEI. A total of 13 residues make up the CDR3, ends included. The chain's CDR3 is CASSTSNTGELFF.

V gene TRBV30 combines with J gene TRBJ2-2, with TRBD1 matching over 9 bases. Germline lookup yields CDR1 GTSNPN and CDR2 SVGIG (reference sequence). This CDR3 comprises 14 residues. Germline trimming cut 2 bases from V and 7 bases from J; bases unmatched to any gene: 5. Here the CDR3 reads CAWSRRTGDGELFF. The DNA for the CDR3 is TGTGCCTGGAGTAGGAGGACAGGGGACGGGGAGCTGTTTTTT.

This clone was picked up one time. The chain combines TRBV6-1 with TRBJ2-1, with 14 nucleotides matching TRBD2. V was pared by 4 bases and J by 7 bases, with 3 bases of the junction left unmatched. The CDR3 is 15 amino acids. Per the germline V gene, CDR1 is MNHNS and CDR2 is SASEGT. The CDR3, as DNA: TGTGCCAGCAGTGGACTAGCGGGGGGGCGGAATGAGCAGTTCTTC. This encodes CASSGLAGGRNEQFF.

The chain combines TRBV11-2 with TRBJ2-7; D not resolved. CDR3 size: 16 residues. V lost 3 bases and J 3 bases, leaving 18 bases between the germline ends. Germline-derived CDR1 and CDR2 are SGHAT and FQNNGV. CDR3 in amino acids: CASSFHAWNSDYEQYF. Here the CDR3 DNA reads TGTGCCAGCAGCTTCCACGCTTGGAACAGTGACTACGAGCAGTACTTC.

The rearrangement uses TRBV5-1 and TRBJ2-5, with D possibly being TRBD1 or TRBD2 (5 bases each). Germline loops: CDR1 SGHRS, CDR2 YFSETQ. The CDR3 runs 16 residues. The ends were cut back, 0 bases at V and 0 bases at J, with 12 bases in the middle. CDR3 protein: CASSLGSGRYQETQYF. DNA for the CDR3: TGCGCCAGCAGCTTGGGTTCGGGGCGGTACCAAGAGACCCAGTACTTC.

This chain connects TRBV6-2 or TRBV6-3 to TRBJ1-5; D unclear. CDR1 and CDR2 from the germline V gene are MNHEY and SVGEGT. CDR3 size: 17 residues. The V and J ends lost 1 base and 0 bases respectively, with 13 bases between them. The CDR3 protein is CASSYFPSTLSNQPQHF. The DNA for the CDR3 is TGTGCCAGCAGTTACTTCCCAAGTACTCTTAGCAATCAGCCCCAGCATTTT.